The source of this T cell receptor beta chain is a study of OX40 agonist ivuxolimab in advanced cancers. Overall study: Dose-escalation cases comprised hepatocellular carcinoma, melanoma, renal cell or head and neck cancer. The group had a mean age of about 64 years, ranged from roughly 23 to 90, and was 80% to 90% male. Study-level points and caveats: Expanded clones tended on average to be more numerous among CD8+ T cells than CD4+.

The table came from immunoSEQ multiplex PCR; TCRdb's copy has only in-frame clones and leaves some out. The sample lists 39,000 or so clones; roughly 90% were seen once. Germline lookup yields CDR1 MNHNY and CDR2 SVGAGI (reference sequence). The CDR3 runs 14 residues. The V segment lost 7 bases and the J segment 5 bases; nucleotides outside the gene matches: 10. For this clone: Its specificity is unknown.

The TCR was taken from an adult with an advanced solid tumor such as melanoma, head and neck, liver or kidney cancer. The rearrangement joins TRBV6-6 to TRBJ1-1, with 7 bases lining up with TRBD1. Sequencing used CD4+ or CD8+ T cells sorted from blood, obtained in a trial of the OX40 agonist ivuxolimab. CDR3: CASIGEARGTEAFF. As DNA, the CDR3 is TGTGCCAGCATCGGAGAGGCCAGGGGGACTGAAGCTTTCTTT.